Shown below are 21 T cell receptor beta chains from a single sample sequenced in a study of T cells in Graves' hyperthyroidism and ophthalmopathy. Template material for amplifying TCR beta CDR3 regions consisted of RNA transcripts. The TCR CDR3 first-round RT-PCR relied on the HTBI primer set. A single record per CDR3 protein comes from TCRdb applying MiXCR to the multiplex PCR reads. The table records under 350,000 distinct CDR3 sequences, 15% to 20% of them present only once. Source material: blood. Receptor source: a woman aged 55-69 years with Graves' ophthalmopathy.

About this clonotype: A much larger clone is a single base away; this may be a read error. This sequence joins TRBV2 and TRBJ2-7, with 9 bases matching TRBD1. There are 13 residues in the CDR3. From germline, CDR1 is SNHLY and CDR2 FYNNEI. The ends lost 10 bases at V and 6 bases at J; junction bases unmatched: 10. DNA for the CDR3: TGTGCCAACAGCGGGGACAGGGTTTTCGAGCAGTACTTC. This codes for CANSGDRVFEQYF.

The V gene is TRBV4-3, the J gene TRBJ2-4; D call uncertain. Germline-derived CDR1 and CDR2 are LGHNA and YSLEER. Trimming took 0 bases from V and 0 from J, leaving 9 bases between them. There are 16 residues in the CDR3. DNA for the CDR3: TGCGCCAGCAGCCAAGAATCACAGCTAGCCAAAAACATTCAGTACTTC. As protein: CASSQESQLAKNIQYF.

V and J are TRBV28 and TRBJ2-7; weak D call: TRBD2 (5 bases). This CDR3 spans 14 amino acids. Germline lookup yields CDR1 MDHEN and CDR2 SYDVKM. CDR3 residues: CSSSLVSHSYEQYF. CDR3 in DNA: TGTTCTAGCAGTTTAGTAAGCCATTCCTACGAGCAGTACTTC. Drawing the rest from reference TRBV28 and TRBJ2-7, the complete variable domain is DVKVTQSSRYLVKRTGEKVFLECVQDMDHENMFWYRQDPGLGLRLIYFSYDVKMKEKGDIPEGYSVSREKKERFSLILESASTNQTSMYLCSSSLVSHSYEQYFGPGTRLTVT.

This clonotype was observed a handful of times. V usage is TRBV15 and J usage is TRBJ2-7, with TRBD1 identical over 8 bases. Trimming took 0 bases from V and 2 from J; bases not matched to a gene: 3. This CDR3 is built from 15 residues. Germline CDR1 and CDR2: LNHNV and YYDKDF (reference sequence). Written as DNA, the CDR3 is TGTGCCACCAGCAGAGAAGAGACAGGGGCCTACGAGCAGTACTTC. It translates to CATSREETGAYEQYF.

In this sample, this clonotype turned up a few times. The rearrangement links TRBV5-5 to TRBJ2-7, with TRBD2 as a possible D gene (5 bases). The length of the CDR3 is 17 residues. Germline V CDR1 and CDR2: SGHKS, YYEKEE (reference sequence). Trimming cost V 4 bases and J 3 bases, with 23 bases left between them. CDR3 residues: CASSPQEGVPVGYEQYF. In DNA, the CDR3 is TGTGCCAGCAGCCCCCAAGAGGGCGTGCCGGTGGGCTACGAGCAGTACTTC.

Worth noting for this clonotype: This may arise from a read error, as a much more abundant clone is one base away. A read error is likely, as this CDR3 ends without the conserved phenylalanine or tryptophan. The rearrangement uses TRBV27 and TRBJ2-7; unclear D gene. The CDR3 has 14 residues. V was clipped by 5 bases and J by 0 bases, with 11 bases between them. CDR1 is MNHEY and CDR2 is SMNVEV in the germline V gene (reference sequence). DNA for the CDR3: TGTGCCAGCAGTCTTCGAGAAGGCTCCTACGAGCAGTACTCC. Its protein product is CASSLREGSYEQYS.

The table lists this clonotype with many counts. CDR3 coding DNA: TGTGCCAGCAGTTCCGGACAGGGGGCGGCCTATGGCTACACCTTC. Protein sequence: CASSSGQGAAYGYTF. The genes are TRBV28 and TRBJ1-2, with 11 bases fitting TRBD1. Germline loops: CDR1 MDHEN, CDR2 SYDVKM. The CDR3 extends over 15 amino acids. V shed 4 bases, J shed 4 bases, and the junction held 5 bases outside the gene matches.

This CDR3 reads CASSQDLSQPQHF. CDR3 nucleotide sequence: TGTGCCAGCAGCCAAGATCTATCTCAGCCCCAGCATTTT. The chain carries TRBV14 and TRBJ1-5, with no clear D. Germline CDR1 and CDR2: SGHDN and FVKESK. The CDR3 is made up of 13 amino acids. V was clipped by 0 bases and J by 6 bases, with 6 bases between them.

This clonotype was observed many times. The V and J genes are TRBV20-1 and TRBJ2-3; D is unresolved. Trimming removed 4 bases at V and 6 bases at J, with 14 bases between. CDR1 is DFQATT and CDR2 is SNEGSKA in the germline V gene (reference sequence). This CDR3 spans 13 amino acids. CDR3 coding DNA: TGCAGTGCTAAAGCCCCGGGCAGGGATACGCAGTATTTT. Its protein is CSAKAPGRDTQYF.

This clonotype was observed a few times. The chain uses TRBV6-1 and TRBJ1-6; unclear D gene. Deletions cut 6 bases from V and 7 bases from J, with 16 bases between. The germline gives CDR1 MNHNS, CDR2 SASEGT. The CDR3 is made up of 15 amino acids. CDR3 loop: CASSFRSNRNSPLHF. CDR3 DNA: TGTGCCAGCAGCTTCCGTTCGAATAGGAATTCACCCCTCCACTTT.

The genes are TRBV20-1 and TRBJ2-7; TRBD2 matches at 8 bases. Germline CDR1 and CDR2: DFQATT and SNEGSKA (reference sequence). The CDR3 is made up of 18 amino acids. The V and J ends lost 6 bases and 4 bases, in that order; junction bases with no gene match: 23. The CDR3 loop reads CSANLQAHLGGVRYEQYF. The CDR3, as DNA: TGCAGTGCCAACCTCCAAGCACACCTCGGGGGGGTAAGATACGAGCAGTACTTC.

The V and J genes are TRBV5-5 and TRBJ1-5; 7 nucleotides align to TRBD1. Trimming removed 0 bases from V and 5 bases from J; junction bases left unmatched: 8. Germline V lookup: CDR1 SGHKS, CDR2 YYEKEE (reference sequence). There are 16 residues in the CDR3. CDR3 bases: TGTGCCAGCAGCTTGGGAGGACAGGAGACTTATCAGCCCCAGCATTTT. Amino acids: CASSLGGQETYQPQHF.

There are many counts of this clonotype. V is TRBV12-3 or TRBV12-4 and J is TRBJ1-1; 7 positions match TRBD1. This CDR3 is built from 16 residues. The V segment lost 5 bases and the J segment 0 bases; nucleotides outside the gene matches: 9. The CDR3 coding sequence is TGTGCCAGCAGTCCAACCAGGGGGGGGATGAACACTGAAGCTTTCTTT. This encodes CASSPTRGGMNTEAFF.

The sample holds many counts of this clonotype. This chain connects TRBV28 to TRBJ2-7; 10 bases are a match to TRBD2. V trimming: 3 bases; J trimming: 9 bases; junction bases outside the gene matches: 11. CDR1 is MDHEN, CDR2 SYDVKM, per germline. This CDR3 region has 15 residues. Written as DNA, the CDR3 is TGTGCCAGCAGTTTTGAAGCGGGAGGGCCTGGGTCGCAGTACTTC. It translates to CASSFEAGGPGSQYF.

A few counts support this clonotype. At one of its ends the junction is not consistent with the germline gene, which may arise from a read error. The rearrangement joins TRBV6-1 to TRBJ1-1; D uncertain. Germline V gene data show CDR1 as MNHNS and CDR2 as SASEGT. The CDR3 loop spans 16 amino acids. The CDR3 sequence is CARSFGYGVLNTEAFF. The DNA of the CDR3 is TGTGCCCGCAGCTTCGGATACGGGGTTCTGAACACTGAAGCTTTCTTT.

This clonotype was seen at least ten times. The gene calls are TRBV18 and TRBJ1-1; no reliable D call. From germline, CDR1 is KGHSH and CDR2 LQKENI. Trimming shortened V by 2 bases and J by 5 bases, and 9 bases separated the two germline ends. The CDR3 extends over 13 amino acids. CDR3 nucleotide sequence: TGTGCCAGCTCACCAAGACTACCGACTGAAGCTTTCTTT. Amino acid sequence: CASSPRLPTEAFF.

In its sample, this clonotype was seen many times. The chain combines TRBV15 with TRBJ1-4; D remains unclear. This CDR3 spans 17 amino acids. CDR1 is LNHNV, CDR2 YYDKDF, per germline (reference sequence). The germline V and J ends were trimmed by 1 base and 7 bases, with 19 bases remaining between them. CDR3 in DNA: TGTGCCACCAGCAGAGTCGGATCCGGAGCGGGTGGTGAAAAACTGTTTTTT. Its protein product is CATSRVGSGAGGEKLFF.

The table lists this clonotype with a few counts. V is TRBV10-2 and J is TRBJ1-5, with TRBD1 as a possible D gene (6 bases). The V end lost 8 bases, the J end lost 2 bases, and 13 bases lay between the germline ends. Germline V gives CDR1 WSHSY, CDR2 SAAADI. CDR3 size: 14 residues. The CDR3 here is CASGLAGGNQPQHF. The CDR3 bases are TGCGCCAGCGGCTTGGCAGGGGGCAATCAGCCCCAGCATTTT.

This clonotype was detected ten times or more. The chain employs TRBV5-1 and TRBJ2-7, with TRBD2 identical over 9 bases. Germline CDR1 and CDR2: SGHRS and YFSETQ. CDR3 size: 15 residues. With V trimmed by 0 bases and J by 3 bases, 4 bases remained unmatched. For the CDR3, the DNA is TGCGCCAGCAGCTTGGGACTAGCGGACGACTACGAGCAGTACTTC. Amino acid sequence: CASSLGLADDYEQYF.

This clonotype was counted ten times or more. The CDR3 sequence is CASTRSTGERYGYTF. In DNA, the CDR3 is TGTGCCAGCACCAGATCCACAGGGGAGAGGTATGGCTACACCTTC. V gene TRBV28 combines with J gene TRBJ1-2; the match to TRBD1 covers 7 bases. Per germline, CDR1 MDHEN and CDR2 SYDVKM. V lost 7 bases and J lost 5; bases outside the gene matches: 13. The CDR3 totals 15 residues.

This clonotype has ten or more counts. The V and J genes are TRBV7-8 and TRBJ2-1; D may be TRBD1 (6 bases). Deletions cut 7 bases from V and 9 bases from J, with 22 bases between. This CDR3 is built from 15 residues. Germline lookup yields CDR1 SGHVS and CDR2 FQNEAQ. DNA of the CDR3: TGTGCCAGCAACACTTTCGAGGGGGTTAGGGTTGAGCAGTTCTTC. Protein sequence: CASNTFEGVRVEQFF.